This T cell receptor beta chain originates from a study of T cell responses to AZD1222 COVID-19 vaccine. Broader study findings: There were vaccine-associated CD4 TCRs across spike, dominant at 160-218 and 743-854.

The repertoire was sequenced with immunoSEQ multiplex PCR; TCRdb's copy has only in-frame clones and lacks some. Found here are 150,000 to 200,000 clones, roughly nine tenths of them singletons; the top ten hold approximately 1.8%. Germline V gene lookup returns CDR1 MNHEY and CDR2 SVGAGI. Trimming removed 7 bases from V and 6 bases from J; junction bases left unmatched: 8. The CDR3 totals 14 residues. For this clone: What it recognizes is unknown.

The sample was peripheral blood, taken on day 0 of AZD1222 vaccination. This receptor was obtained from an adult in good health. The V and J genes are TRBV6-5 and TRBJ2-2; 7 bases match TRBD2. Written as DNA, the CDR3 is TGTGCCAGCACGACGGGAGGTTCGGCCGGGGAGCTGTTTTTT. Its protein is CASTTGGSAGELFF.